The entry below describes one T cell receptor (beta chain). Its antigen remains unidentified. Sequence at one end of the junction differs from germline and may be a read error. The data derive from a study of early T cells in non-severe SARS-CoV-2 infection. Study context: The authors sequenced bulk RNA from unsorted whole blood, leaving chains unpaired. The study, taken as a whole, reports: VDJdb-based annotation leaned toward anti-spike CD8 responses and missed private and CD4 specificities.

From germline, CDR1 is DFQATT and CDR2 SNEGSKA (reference sequence). The CDR3 is made up of 14 amino acids. Unique molecular identifier tags were affixed to discrete cDNA molecules. TCRdb analysed the 5' RACE reads with MiXCR anew, one entry per CDR3 protein. The table lists around 89,000 distinct CDR3 sequences, roughly 15% of them singletons. Material for sequencing was whole blood. V is TRBV20-1 and J is TRBJ1-1, with a possible D match to TRBD1 (5 bases). The sequence was obtained from an adult who was a healthcare worker with PCR-confirmed SARS-CoV-2 infection or an uninfected control (not recorded which). CDR3 sequence reads: CSASRGRLNAEAFF. The CDR3 DNA reads TGCAGTGCTAGTCGGGGGAGATTGAACGCTGAAGCTTTCTTT.